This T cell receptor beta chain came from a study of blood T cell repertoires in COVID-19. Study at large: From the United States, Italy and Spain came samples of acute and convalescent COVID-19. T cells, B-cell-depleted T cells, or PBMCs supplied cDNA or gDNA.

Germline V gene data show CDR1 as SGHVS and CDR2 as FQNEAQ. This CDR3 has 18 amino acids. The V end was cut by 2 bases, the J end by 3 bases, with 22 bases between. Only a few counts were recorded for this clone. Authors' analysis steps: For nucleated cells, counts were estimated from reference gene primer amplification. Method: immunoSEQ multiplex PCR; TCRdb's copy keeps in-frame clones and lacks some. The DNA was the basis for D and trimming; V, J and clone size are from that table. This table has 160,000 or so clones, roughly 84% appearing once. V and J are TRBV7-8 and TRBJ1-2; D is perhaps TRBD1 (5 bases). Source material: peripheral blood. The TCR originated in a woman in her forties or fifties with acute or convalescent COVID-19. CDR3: CASSLLISKGASHYGYTF. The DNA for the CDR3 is TGTGCCAGCAGCTTACTTATTTCCAAAGGGGCTTCGCACTATGGCTACACCTTC.